These 10 T cell receptor beta chains originate from one sample sequenced in a study of blood T cell repertoires in COVID-19. Profiling relied on immunoSEQ multiplex PCR, and the TCRdb table lists in-frame clones only, not all of them. The data contain approximately 130,000 clones, roughly 72% of them seen just once; the ten biggest clones take up 11%. The sequenced sample was peripheral blood. These receptors all come from a human donor in a cohort sampled during active COVID-19.

This rearrangement joins TRBV9 to TRBJ1-2; no definite D call. The ends were cut back, 4 bases at V and 7 bases at J, with 14 bases in the middle. CDR1 and CDR2 (germline): SGDLS, YYNGEE. This CDR3 spans 13 amino acids. The DNA of the CDR3 is TGTGCCAGCAGCCCCCCCCCAGGAGGTGGCTACACCTTC. This gives the protein CASSPPPGGGYTF.

The J gene is TRBJ2-7, the V gene TRBV28, with 7 nucleotides matching TRBD2. This CDR3 is built from 16 residues. With V trimmed by 2 bases and J by 5 bases, 12 bases remained unmatched. In germline, CDR1 is MDHEN, CDR2 SYDVKM. CDR3 sequence (DNA): TGTGCCAGCAGTTTACGTACCCCCGGACGGGGGGACGAGCAGTACTTC. This gives the protein CASSLRTPGRGDEQYF. Filled out from reference TRBV28 and TRBJ2-7, the complete variable domain reads DVKVTQSSRYLVKRTGEKVFLECVQDMDHENMFWYRQDPGLGLRLIYFSYDVKMKEKGDIPEGYSVSREKKERFSLILESASTNQTSMYLCASSLRTPGRGDEQYFGPGTRLTVT.

This rearrangement joins TRBV2 to TRBJ1-2, with D possibly matching TRBD1 (6 bases). Germline assignment: CDR1 SNHLY and CDR2 FYNNEI. The CDR3 totals 18 residues. Trimming took 4 bases from V and 1 from J, leaving 22 bases between them. CDR3 coding DNA: TGTGCCAGCAGTGTGGGGCTCTACCGACAGGAGATTAACTATGGCTACACCTTC. Protein: CASSVGLYRQEINYGYTF. Complete variable domain (other parts from reference TRBV2 and TRBJ1-2): EPEVTQTPSHQVTQMGQEVILRCVPISNHLYFYWYRQILGQKVEFLVSFYNNEISEKSEIFDDQFSVERPDGSNFTLKIRSTKLEDSAMYFCASSVGLYRQEINYGYTFGSGTRLTVV.

This chain uses TRBV2 with TRBJ1-6, with D perhaps TRBD1 (5 bases). V lost 4 bases and J lost 7, with 14 bases in between. CDR3 size: 15 residues. Germline CDR1 and CDR2: SNHLY and FYNNEI. CDR3 in DNA: TGTGCCAGCAGTGTTTTGGGGCAAGGAAATTCACCCCTCCACTTT. Protein: CASSVLGQGNSPLHF.

CDR3: CATRDPGMGDTQYF. The CDR3 DNA sequence: TGTGCCACCAGAGACCCAGGTATGGGAGATACGCAGTATTTT. The V gene is TRBV24-1, the J gene TRBJ2-3; no firm D call. Germline V gene sequence: CDR1 KGHDR, CDR2 SFDVKD. The CDR3 is 14 amino acids. V lost 7 bases and J 5 bases, leaving 15 bases between the germline ends.

This chain uses TRBV6-1 with TRBJ1-2, with a possible D match to TRBD1 (6 bases). The CDR3 contains 14 residues. The germline gives CDR1 MNHNS, CDR2 SASEGT. V lost 2 bases and J lost 4, with 11 bases in between. CDR3 protein: CASSELGASYGYTF. CDR3 bases: TGTGCCAGCAGTGAATTGGGGGCTAGCTATGGCTACACCTTC.

This chain links TRBV2 with TRBJ2-7, with D tentatively TRBD1 (5 bases). Trimming removed 10 bases at V and 2 bases at J, with 9 bases between. The CDR3 has 11 amino acids. Germline-derived CDR1 and CDR2 are SNHLY and FYNNEI. CDR3 nucleotides: TGTGCCATCGACAGAGCCTACGAGCAGTACTTC. Encoded protein: CAIDRAYEQYF.

This clone was counted a few times. The J gene is TRBJ2-7, the V gene TRBV10-1, with 14 bases lining up with TRBD2. The CDR3 extends over 15 amino acids. Unmatched junction bases numbered 5, after V lost 6 bases and J lost 4 bases. From germline, CDR1 is WNHNN and CDR2 SYGVQD (reference sequence). The CDR3 reads CASSSGLAGGYEQYF. CDR3 DNA sequence: TGCGCCAGCAGCTCCGGACTAGCGGGGGGTTACGAGCAGTACTTC.

The V and J genes are TRBV7-8 and TRBJ1-4, with a weak D call TRBD1 (5 bases). The germline V and J ends were trimmed by 0 bases and 0 bases, with 20 bases remaining between them. Germline CDR1 is SGHVS and CDR2 is FQNEAQ. This CDR3 has 20 residues. The CDR3 is CASSLAFPSQGPATNEKLFF. In DNA, the CDR3 is TGTGCCAGCAGCTTAGCGTTTCCCTCCCAGGGTCCTGCAACTAATGAAAAACTGTTTTTT.

The chain combines TRBV13 with TRBJ1-6; 9 nucleotides match TRBD1. The CDR3 loop spans 14 amino acids. V was pared by 4 bases and J by 7 bases, with 2 bases of the junction left unmatched. The V gene's germline CDR1 is PRHDT and CDR2 FYEKMQ (reference sequence). DNA of the CDR3: TGTGCCAGCAGCTGGACAGGGGTCAATTCACCCCTCCACTTT. This codes for CASSWTGVNSPLHF.